This T cell receptor beta chain was obtained from a study of Graves' ophthalmopathy and Graves' hyperthyroidism. The CDR3 totals 16 residues. Trimming removed 1 base from V and 8 bases from J; junction bases left unmatched: 11. Germline assignment: CDR1 SGHVS and CDR2 FNYEAQ. TCR beta CDR3 regions were amplified from RNA transcripts. HTBI primers were used in a first-round RT-PCR, which preceded a second-round multiplex PCR. TCRdb reprocessed the multiplex PCR reads with MiXCR, giving one entry per CDR3 protein. The table lists about 590,000 distinct CDR3 sequences, under 40% of them singletons. This chain links TRBV7-6 with TRBJ2-5; TRBD2 agrees at 9 bases. Sequencing was performed on peripheral blood or thyroid tissue (not recorded which). The clonotype originates from an adult man with Graves' hyperthyroidism. The CDR3 loop reads CASSLERGVSGHTQYF. The CDR3 coding sequence is TGTGCCAGCAGCTTAGAGCGGGGGGTGAGCGGGCACACCCAGTACTTC.